These 27 T cell receptor beta chains were all obtained from the same sample, sequenced in a study of OX40 agonist ivuxolimab in advanced cancers. Produced via immunoSEQ multiplex PCR; TCRdb's table is partial and in-frame only. The table has about 80,000 clones, about 92% seen once; the top ten hold 4.8%. Sequenced here: CD4+ or CD8+ T cells sorted from blood, sampled in a trial of the OX40 agonist ivuxolimab. Receptors originate from an adult with an advanced solid tumor such as melanoma, head and neck, liver or kidney cancer.

This clone has a single count. This sequence joins TRBV28 and TRBJ2-3; the D is unclear. Germline CDR1 MDHEN, CDR2 SYDVKM. The ends were cut back, 9 bases at V and 2 bases at J, with 12 bases in the middle. The length of the CDR3 is 13 residues. The CDR3 reads CASLTGTTDTQYF. The CDR3 nucleotides read TGTGCCAGTCTCACGGGTACCACAGATACGCAGTATTTT. The full variable domain, rest sourced from reference TRBV28 and TRBJ2-3, is DVKVTQSSRYLVKRTGEKVFLECVQDMDHENMFWYRQDPGLGLRLIYFSYDVKMKEKGDIPEGYSVSREKKERFSLILESASTNQTSMYLCASLTGTTDTQYFGPGTRLTVL.

The V gene is TRBV9, the J gene TRBJ2-1; D unclear. Deletions cut 0 bases from V and 9 bases from J, with 13 bases between. This CDR3 comprises 14 residues. The germline CDR1 and CDR2 sequences are SGDLS and YYNGEE. CDR3: CASSVVGEQSEQFF. The CDR3 region has the DNA TGTGCCAGCAGCGTAGTGGGCGAACAGTCTGAGCAGTTCTTC.

J is TRBJ2-1 and V is TRBV10-3; 13 nucleotides match TRBD2. The length of the CDR3 is 16 residues. In germline, CDR1 is ENHRY, CDR2 SYGVKD. Losses at the gene ends were 5 bases for V and 2 bases for J; bases not matched to a gene: 3. CDR3: CAISYGLAGAYNEQFF. CDR3 bases: TGTGCCATCAGTTACGGACTAGCGGGAGCCTACAATGAGCAGTTCTTC.

The CDR3 loop reads CASRDRAGESTDTQYF. CDR3 nucleotide sequence: TGTGCCAGCCGGGATAGAGCAGGGGAAAGCACAGATACGCAGTATTTT. The chain couples TRBV19 to TRBJ2-3, with D perhaps matching TRBD1 (6 bases). V was cut by 9 bases and J by 0 bases, with 19 bases left in between. The CDR3 runs to 16 residues. Germline CDR1 reads LNHDA; CDR2 reads SQIVND (reference sequence).

The rearrangement joins TRBV11-2 to TRBJ1-3; unclear D gene. Between the trimmed V and J ends, which lost 0 bases and 4 bases, there was a span of 7 bases. The CDR3 covers 14 residues. CDR1 is SGHAT, CDR2 FQNNGV, per germline. The CDR3 sequence: CASSLDLGGNTIYF. In nucleotides, the CDR3 is TGTGCCAGCAGCTTAGATCTGGGAGGAAACACCATATATTTT.

In this sample, this clone turned up once. CDR3: CASSFRQIATGELFF. The CDR3 DNA reads as TGTGCCAGCAGTTTCCGGCAGATCGCCACCGGGGAGCTGTTTTTT. The chain uses TRBV27 and TRBJ2-2, with D uncertain. Trimming took 3 bases from V and 4 from J, leaving 12 bases between them. The CDR3 is 15 residues long. Looked up from germline, CDR1 is MNHEY and CDR2 is SMNVEV (reference sequence).

This clone was detected only once. This chain joins TRBV18 and TRBJ2-3, with D perhaps matching TRBD1 (5 bases). Looked up from germline, CDR1 is KGHSH and CDR2 is LQKENI. The CDR3 is 16 residues long. Trimming left V 4 bases short and J 2 bases short, with 16 bases between. This CDR3 reads CASSQSSRTSTDTQYF. The CDR3 DNA reads TGTGCCAGCTCACAATCGAGTAGGACATCCACAGATACGCAGTATTTT.

The chain carries TRBV6-6 and TRBJ2-3, with a possible D match to TRBD1 (5 bases). The CDR3 consists of 14 residues. CDR1 and CDR2 (germline): MNHNY, SVGAGI (reference sequence). The V and J ends lost 7 bases and 5 bases respectively, with 16 bases between them. The CDR3 reads CASNQGSWVDTQYF. In nucleotides, the CDR3 is TGTGCCAGCAACCAGGGATCCTGGGTAGATACGCAGTATTTT.

The V and J genes are TRBV28 and TRBJ1-1; 9 bases are a match to TRBD1. Germline V lookup: CDR1 MDHEN, CDR2 SYDVKM. The J segment lost 4 bases and the V segment lost 6 bases, leaving 9 bases of the junction unmatched. The CDR3 runs 15 residues. CDR3 sequence reads: CASSPGDRESTEAFF. Here the CDR3 DNA reads TGTGCCAGCAGCCCGGGGGACAGGGAGAGCACTGAAGCTTTCTTT.

This chain joins TRBV28 and TRBJ2-2, with D uncertain. Trimming shortened V by 6 bases and J by 7 bases, and 12 bases separated the two germline ends. The CDR3 length is 13 residues. CDR1 and CDR2 (germline): MDHEN, SYDVKM. The CDR3 loop is CASSLGPIGELFF. The CDR3 DNA reads as TGTGCCAGCAGCCTTGGACCTATCGGGGAGCTGTTTTTT.

This clone was found once. V usage is TRBV6-6 and J usage is TRBJ1-5; TRBD1 might be the D (5 bases). V was pared by 6 bases and J by 4 bases, with 13 bases between. This CDR3 contains 14 residues. Germline V gives CDR1 MNHNY, CDR2 SVGAGI (reference sequence). CDR3 in DNA: TGTGCCAGCAGCGGGACTCACAGGAATCAGCCCCAGCATTTT. This gives the protein CASSGTHRNQPQHF.

The gene calls are TRBV6-5 and TRBJ1-1, with D uncertain. V gave up 7 bases and J gave up 0 bases, with 15 bases separating them. CDR1 is MNHEY and CDR2 is SVGAGI in the germline V gene. This CDR3 region has 15 residues. The CDR3 DNA reads TGTGCCAGCACAGAGTCCCGCGCCGTGAACACTGAAGCTTTCTTT. It is translated as CASTESRAVNTEAFF.

The gene calls are TRBV10-3 and TRBJ2-5; 9 bases map to TRBD2. Germline values: CDR1 ENHRY, CDR2 SYGVKD. CDR3 length: 15 amino acids. V shed 6 bases and J 4 bases; nucleotides not matched to a gene: 9. The CDR3 DNA is TGTGCCATCAGCCAGCCGCGGGGGGGGACAGAGACCCAGTACTTC. Translated: CAISQPRGGTETQYF.

The V gene is TRBV9, the J gene TRBJ2-1, with D perhaps matching TRBD2 (5 bases). The V gene lost 3 bases and the J gene lost 9 bases, with 22 bases spanning the gap. Germline CDR1 and CDR2: SGDLS and YYNGEE. The CDR3 spans 16 residues. Here the CDR3 reads CASSASPGQARGEQFF. The CDR3 region has the DNA TGTGCCAGCAGCGCCTCCCCCGGGCAAGCCCGGGGTGAGCAGTTCTTC.

This chain uses TRBV5-4 with TRBJ2-5; 8 nucleotides align to TRBD2. The junction had 4 bases not matched to a gene; V was cut back by 4 bases and J by 2 bases. Germline V gene sequence: CDR1 SGHNT, CDR2 YYREEE (reference sequence). The CDR3 is made up of 14 amino acids. The CDR3 reads CASSRTSGQETQYF. CDR3 in DNA: TGTGCCAGCAGCCGCACTAGCGGACAAGAGACCCAGTACTTC.

The chain employs TRBV11-1 and TRBJ1-4, with D perhaps TRBD1 (6 bases). This CDR3 has 15 residues. Looked up from germline, CDR1 is SGHAT and CDR2 is FQDESV (reference sequence). Trimming shortened V by 4 bases and J by 6 bases, and 15 bases separated the two germline ends. The CDR3 reads CASSSTAGAYEKLFF. CDR3 in DNA: TGTGCCAGCAGCTCGACGGCAGGGGCATATGAAAAACTGTTTTTT. Full variable domain (outside the CDR3, taken from reference TRBV11-1 and TRBJ1-4): EAEVAQSPRYKITEKSQAVAFWCDPISGHATLYWYRQILGQGPELLVQFQDESVVDDSQLPKDRFSAERLKGVDSTLKIQPAELGDSAMYLCASSSTAGAYEKLFFGSGTQLSVL.

The V call is TRBV28, the J call TRBJ2-3; unclear D gene. CDR3 length: 13 residues. Germline loops: CDR1 MDHEN, CDR2 SYDVKM. V shed 6 bases and J shed 4 bases, with 11 bases lying between them. The CDR3 DNA follows: TGTGCCAGCAGAGAGACCGTCCCAGATACGCAGTATTTT. It codes for CASRETVPDTQYF.

The chain recombines TRBV11-3 with TRBJ2-7, with 7 bases matching TRBD2. The V gene's germline CDR1 is SGHNT and CDR2 YENEEA. J was trimmed by 5 bases and V by 5 bases; bases with no gene match: 12. The CDR3 has 15 residues. CDR3 nucleotide sequence: TGTGCCAGCAGCCGGCGGGGGATGGGGCGAGACGAGCAGTACTTC. Protein: CASSRRGMGRDEQYF.

The J gene is TRBJ2-1, the V gene TRBV9; TRBD2 agrees at 9 bases. CDR1 SGDLS and CDR2 YYNGEE come from the germline V gene. Trimming cost V 1 base and J 6 bases; bases outside gene matches: 8. CDR3 size: 16 residues. CDR3 in amino acids: CASSVWGGTSPNEQFF. In DNA form, the CDR3 reads TGTGCCAGCAGCGTATGGGGCGGGACTAGCCCCAATGAGCAGTTCTTC.

This clone was detected once. The V gene is TRBV9, the J gene TRBJ2-2, with D perhaps matching TRBD1 or TRBD2 (5 bases each). The ends were cut back, 0 bases at V and 1 base at J, with 7 bases in the middle. This CDR3 has 15 residues. The germline V gene has CDR1 SGDLS and CDR2 YYNGEE. CDR3 nucleotides: TGTGCCAGCAGCGTAGGGGGGAGGAACACCGGGGAGCTGTTTTTT. It encodes CASSVGGRNTGELFF. Full variable domain (missing parts from reference TRBV9 and TRBJ2-2): DSGVTQTPKHLITATGQRVTLRCSPRSGDLSVYWYQQSLDQGLQFLIQYYNGEERAKGNILERFSAQQFPDLHSELNLSSLELGDSALYFCASSVGGRNTGELFFGEGSRLTVL.

V is TRBV29-1 and J is TRBJ2-3; TRBD2 is a possible D gene (6 bases). The germline CDR1 and CDR2 sequences are SQVTM and ANQGSEA. The V end was cut by 3 bases, the J end by 11 bases, with 9 bases between. The CDR3 sequence is 10 residues long. CDR3 protein: CSVEAGLQYF. In DNA, the CDR3 is TGCAGCGTTGAGGCGGGGTTGCAGTATTTT.

In this sample, this clone turned up once. V gene TRBV7-6 combines with J gene TRBJ2-2; 9 positions agree with TRBD1. J lost 5 bases, V lost 5 bases, and 6 bases had no gene match. This CDR3 has 15 amino acids. The germline gives CDR1 SGHVS, CDR2 FNYEAQ. CDR3 in amino acids: CASSRGTGMTGELFF. Here the CDR3 DNA reads TGTGCCAGCAGCCGGGGGACAGGGATGACCGGGGAGCTGTTTTTT.

The gene calls are TRBV5-1 and TRBJ2-1; 11 bases align to TRBD2. The CDR3 totals 18 residues. Trimming at V came to 6 bases and at J to 4 bases, leaving 15 bases not matched to a gene. Per germline, CDR1 SGHRS and CDR2 YFSETQ. The CDR3 nucleotides are TGCGCCAGCACCTGGCTAGCGGGAGGTACTCAGGGTTACAATGAGCAGTTCTTC. Translating it yields CASTWLAGGTQGYNEQFF.

V gene TRBV2 combines with J gene TRBJ1-2; 8 bases are a match to TRBD1. Germline V gives CDR1 SNHLY, CDR2 FYNNEI. The CDR3 extends over 14 amino acids. The junction had 2 bases not matched to a gene; V was cut back by 3 bases and J by 2 bases. This CDR3 is CASSETGANYGYTF. The CDR3 region has the DNA TGTGCCAGCAGTGAGACAGGGGCCAACTATGGCTACACCTTC.

The chain couples TRBV7-9 to TRBJ2-3; tentative D call: TRBD2 (6 bases). Germline loops: CDR1 SEHNR, CDR2 FQNEAQ (reference sequence). The ends were cut back, 1 base at V and 0 bases at J, with 11 bases in the middle. This CDR3 spans 16 amino acids. Here the CDR3 reads CASSLGEVRSTDTQYF. CDR3 bases: TGTGCCAGCAGCTTAGGGGAGGTTAGAAGCACAGATACGCAGTATTTT.

The chain has TRBV7-8 and TRBJ1-4; D may be TRBD1 (6 bases). Looked up from germline, CDR1 is SGHVS and CDR2 is FQNEAQ. Between the trimmed V and J ends, which lost 4 bases and 3 bases, there was a span of 21 bases. The CDR3 runs to 18 residues. CDR3 residues: CASSSPPVPQGSNEKLFF. DNA of the CDR3: TGTGCCAGCAGCTCCCCCCCCGTCCCACAGGGCTCTAATGAAAAACTGTTTTTT.

The chain combines TRBV30 with TRBJ1-1; D is ambiguous. V lost 3 bases to trimming and J lost 4 bases, with 12 bases between them. This CDR3 is built from 13 residues. Germline CDR1 reads GTSNPN; CDR2 reads SVGIG (reference sequence). As DNA, the CDR3 is TGTGCCTGGAGAGTTGGGAGTGGCACTGAAGCTTTCTTT. Translated, it gives CAWRVGSGTEAFF.